Shown below are 3 T cell receptor beta chains from a single sample sequenced in a study of shared clonotypes between healthy human individuals. Sequencing used immunoSEQ multiplex PCR; TCRdb keeps in-frame clones, though not all of them. This table has about 2.2 million clones, 90% to 95% appearing once. Naive CD8 cells were CD45RO-negative, positively selected for CCR7, excluding terminally differentiated effector memory CD45RA+ cells. Sequencing was done on a sample of naive CD8+ T cells from PBMCs. Source of these receptors: a man aged 18 to 29 in good health. Some clones in this sample may be carry-over from other donors' samples.

The CDR3 DNA is TGCGCCAACCCCTTTAGGACGTCGCCCAACTACGAGCAGTACTTC. Its protein product is CANPFRTSPNYEQYF. The genes are TRBV10-1 and TRBJ2-7; D not resolved. The V end lost 10 bases, the J end lost 3 bases, and 22 bases lay between the germline ends. Germline V lookup: CDR1 WNHNN, CDR2 SYGVQD (reference sequence). The CDR3 spans 15 residues.

The genes are TRBV11-2 and TRBJ2-5; no definite D call. The germline gives CDR1 SGHAT, CDR2 FQNNGV. V lost 5 bases and J lost 1, with 17 bases in between. The CDR3 is 16 amino acids. Written as DNA, the CDR3 is TGTGCCAGCAGCCTACTAAGAGCCAGACTCCAAGAGACCCAGTACTTC. Amino acids: CASSLLRARLQETQYF.

CDR3 in amino acids: CASSLADRTRDEQYF. CDR3 DNA: TGCGCCAGCAGCTTGGCGGACAGAACTAGGGACGAGCAGTACTTC. This rearrangement joins TRBV5-1 to TRBJ2-7; possible D gene TRBD1, 6 bases. V shed 0 bases and J shed 5 bases, with 15 bases lying between them. Germline V gene data show CDR1 as SGHRS and CDR2 as YFSETQ. CDR3 length: 15 amino acids.